A selection of T cell receptor beta chains follows, all from one sample in a study of T cells after yellow fever vaccination. TCRdb reprocessed the 5' RACE reads with MiXCR, giving one entry per CDR3 protein. The sample lists 150,000 to 200,000 distinct CDR3 sequences, approximately 6.2% occurring once. The specimen was CD4+ T cells sorted from PBMCs, collected on the day of the first yellow fever vaccination. These receptors were taken from a man between 18 and 29 years old who received the YFV17D yellow fever vaccine. Both conserved end residues are part of each CDR3. The D gene is left open where the match is weak. The size entry is marked missing in some rows and otherwise reads once, few, many or a size class.

J gene | CDR3 length | clone size | D gene | V gene | CDR3 protein | CDR3 DNA
TRBJ2-3 | 16 | many | NA | TRBV4-3 | CASSQRGQPRTDTQYF | TGCGCCAGCAGCCAGAGAGGACAGCCCCGGACAGATACGCAGTATTTT
TRBJ1-2 | 14 | many | NA | TRBV6-5 | CASRTPGGDDGYTF | TGTGCCAGCAGAACACCGGGGGGCGACGATGGCTACACCTTC
TRBJ2-1 | 15 | many | NA | TRBV5-1 | CASSLGRVGGNEQFF | TGCGCCAGCAGCTTGGGACGGGTCGGAGGCAATGAGCAGTTCTTC
TRBJ2-2 | 13 | NA | TRBD1 | TRBV6-1 | CASSEQGVGELFF | TGTGCCAGCAGTGAACAGGGGGTAGGGGAGCTGTTTTTT
TRBJ2-3 | 15 | many | TRBD2 | TRBV3-1 | CASSQYSGSVNTQYF | TGTGCCAGCAGCCAATATAGCGGGTCTGTGAATACGCAGTATTTT
TRBJ2-1 | 16 | NA | TRBD1 | TRBV18 | CASSPPDRARYNEQFF | TGTGCCAGCTCACCACCCGACAGGGCTAGGTACAATGAGCAGTTCTTC
TRBJ2-5 | 13 | few | NA | TRBV7-2 | CASSLARPETQYF | TGTGCCAGCAGCTTAGCGAGGCCGGAGACCCAGTACTTC
TRBJ1-6 | 15 | few | NA | TRBV7-8 | CASSRWPGGGSPLHF | TGTGCCAGCAGCCGGTGGCCTGGGGGCGGTTCACCCCTCCACTTT
TRBJ2-3 | 15 | NA | TRBD1 | TRBV18 | CASSTRGTDTDTQYF | TGTGCCAGCTCAACGAGAGGGACAGACACAGATACGCAGTATTTT
TRBJ2-1 | 14 | NA | NA | TRBV7-8 | CASSLEGGRGGQFF | TGTGCCAGCAGCTTAGAGGGGGGACGTGGCGGGCAGTTCTTC
TRBJ2-5 | 15 | many | NA | TRBV12-3/TRBV12-4 | CASSIPGGSWETQYF | TGTGCCAGCAGCATTCCGGGGGGCAGTTGGGAGACCCAGTACTTC
TRBJ2-5 | 15 | few | NA | TRBV7-2 | CASSLRAAVQETQYF | TGTGCCAGCAGCCTTCGGGCGGCCGTCCAAGAGACCCAGTACTTC
TRBJ2-3 | 15 | few | TRBD2 | TRBV7-2 | CASSSSGSSTDTQYF | TGTGCCAGCAGCTCTAGCGGGTCTAGCACAGATACGCAGTATTTT
TRBJ2-5 | 16 | few | TRBD2 | TRBV5-1 | CASSLVLAGGQETQYF | TGCGCCAGCAGCTTGGTCCTAGCGGGGGGGCAAGAGACCCAGTACTTC
TRBJ1-5 | 13 | NA | NA | TRBV29-1 | CSVGAAYGQPQHF | TGCAGCGTTGGAGCGGCATATGGTCAGCCCCAGCATTTT
TRBJ2-2 | 15 | many | TRBD1 | TRBV27 | CASNLRQGITGELFF | TGTGCCAGCAACCTGAGACAGGGGATCACCGGGGAGCTGTTTTTT
TRBJ1-3 | 13 | many | NA | TRBV6-1 | CASVRGPGNTIYF | TGTGCCAGCGTAAGGGGTCCCGGAAACACCATATATTTT
TRBJ2-1 | 13 | NA | NA | TRBV10-3 | CAIGTRAPGEQFF | TGTGCCATCGGCACCCGGGCCCCTGGGGAGCAGTTCTTC
TRBJ1-2 | 11 | many | NA | TRBV12-3/TRBV12-4 | CASSGDNGYTF | TGTGCCAGCAGTGGGGATAATGGCTACACCTTC
TRBJ1-2 | 12 | few | NA | TRBV3-1 | CASSRRSWGYTF | TGTGCCAGCAGCCGACGGTCCTGGGGCTACACCTTC
TRBJ2-4 | 13 | many | NA | TRBV5-1 | CASSSAVQNIQYF | TGCGCCAGCAGCTCGGCGGTACAGAACATTCAGTACTTC
TRBJ2-7 | 17 | many | NA | TRBV2 | CASSDYFRTGISYEQYF | TGTGCCAGCAGTGACTACTTCAGGACGGGAATCTCCTACGAGCAGTACTTC
TRBJ1-2 | 15 | NA | NA | TRBV7-9 | CASSLADPPGYGYTF | TGTGCCAGCAGCTTAGCCGACCCGCCGGGCTATGGCTACACCTTC
TRBJ1-5 | 13 | NA | NA | TRBV7-8 | CASSSDVYQPQHF | TGTGCCAGCAGCTCCGACGTATATCAGCCCCAGCATTTT
TRBJ2-5 | 16 | many | NA | TRBV29-1 | CSVERLSSSGLETQYF | TGCAGCGTTGAACGCCTATCTAGCTCGGGGCTGGAGACCCAGTACTTC
TRBJ2-1 | 16 | few | NA | TRBV20-1 | CSAPRGRGGSYNEQFF | TGCAGTGCTCCCCGTGGAAGGGGCGGCTCCTACAATGAGCAGTTCTTC
TRBJ2-2 | 16 | few | TRBD1 | TRBV20-1 | CSARGTGGANTGELFF | TGCAGTGCTAGAGGGACAGGGGGCGCGAACACCGGGGAGCTGTTTTTT
TRBJ2-7 | 15 | many | TRBD2 | TRBV20-1 | CSARSGTSGGFEQYF | TGCAGTGCTAGATCTGGGACTAGCGGGGGGTTCGAGCAGTACTTC
TRBJ1-1 | 17 | NA | NA | TRBV18 | CASSPTRQVLGNTEAFF | TGTGCCAGCTCACCAACCCGACAGGTCTTGGGGAACACTGAAGCTTTCTTT
TRBJ1-1 | 16 | many | NA | TRBV2 | CASSEARQIGGTEAFF | TGTGCCAGCAGTGAAGCTCGACAGATAGGGGGTACTGAAGCTTTCTTT
TRBJ2-3 | 16 | NA | NA | TRBV4-2 | CASSNRAGAVADTQYF | TGTGCCAGCAGCAACAGGGCCGGGGCCGTGGCAGATACGCAGTATTTT
TRBJ2-6 | 15 | few | NA | TRBV7-2 | CASSLYRVGANVLTF | TGTGCCAGCAGCTTATACAGGGTTGGGGCCAACGTCCTGACTTTC
TRBJ2-3 | 14 | few | NA | TRBV7-2 | CASSLAISTDTQYF | TGTGCCAGCAGCTTAGCGATAAGCACAGATACGCAGTATTTT
TRBJ2-5 | 15 | many | NA | TRBV5-1 | CASSPQGRVQETQYF | TGCGCCAGCAGCCCGCAAGGTCGGGTCCAAGAGACCCAGTACTTC
TRBJ2-1 | 12 | few | NA | TRBV27 | CASSLPRSTQFF | TGTGCCAGCAGTTTACCCCGATCCACGCAGTTCTTC
TRBJ1-1 | 11 | many | NA | TRBV6-2/TRBV6-3 | CASNSVSEAFF | TGTGCCAGCAATTCGGTGTCTGAAGCTTTCTTT
TRBJ2-1 | 16 | few | TRBD2 | TRBV5-1 | CASSSLSSGATYEQFF | TGCGCCAGCAGCTCCCTTTCTAGCGGGGCTACATATGAGCAGTTCTTC
TRBJ2-7 | 12 | NA | TRBD1 | TRBV18 | CASSPQGDEQYF | TGTGCCAGCTCACCCCAGGGGGACGAGCAGTACTTC
TRBJ1-5 | 15 | few | NA | TRBV4-1 | CASQWTHNSNQPQHF | TGCGCCAGTCAGTGGACCCATAATAGCAATCAGCCCCAGCATTTT
TRBJ2-6 | 16 | few | NA | TRBV7-9 | CAVASRRGSGANVLTF | TGTGCCGTGGCGTCTAGGCGCGGGTCTGGGGCCAACGTCCTGACTTTC
TRBJ2-1 | 15 | NA | NA | TRBV5-4 | CASSYGGRSYNEQFF | TGTGCCAGCAGCTACGGGGGGCGCTCCTACAATGAGCAGTTCTTC
TRBJ1-1 | 15 | many | NA | TRBV2 | CASSEKSLRNTEAFF | TGTGCCAGCAGTGAGAAGTCCCTACGGAACACTGAAGCTTTCTTT